One sample yielded the 17 T cell receptor beta chains listed below, sequenced in a study of T cells after yellow fever vaccination. Using its own MiXCR run on the 5' RACE reads, TCRdb lists one record per CDR3 protein. The repertoire holds hundreds of thousands of distinct CDR3 sequences, 10% to 15% seen once, with around 14% in the top ten. This specimen consisted of PBMCs, obtained on the day of the yellow fever booster vaccination. These receptors all come from a man under 40 who received the YFV17D yellow fever vaccine.

The CDR3 region has the DNA TGTGCCAGCTCACCGACAGGGGCCAACGTCCTGACTTTC. This encodes CASSPTGANVLTF. The chain joins TRBV18 to TRBJ2-6; D uncertain. The CDR3 is 13 amino acids. Trimming stripped 3 bases from V and 4 bases from J, with 4 bases between. CDR1 KGHSH and CDR2 LQKENI come from the germline V gene.

The chain employs TRBV2 and TRBJ2-1; the match to TRBD2 covers 9 bases. Germline V gene sequence: CDR1 SNHLY, CDR2 FYNNEI. The CDR3 runs to 15 residues. The V segment lost 6 bases and the J segment 10 bases; nucleotides outside the gene matches: 13. The CDR3 DNA follows: TGTGCCAGCAGGGAAAAGACTAGCGGACACGTGGAGCAGTTCTTC. This codes for CASREKTSGHVEQFF.

The chain couples TRBV7-9 to TRBJ2-7, with D hard to call. V lost 5 bases to trimming and J lost 5 bases, with 10 bases between them. This CDR3 spans 12 amino acids. Germline CDR1 reads SEHNR; CDR2 reads FQNEAQ (reference sequence). CDR3 sequence reads: CASSLSQDEQYF. DNA of the CDR3: TGTGCCAGCAGCCTCTCTCAGGACGAGCAGTACTTC.

J is TRBJ2-2 and V is TRBV5-1; D remains ambiguous. The length of the CDR3 is 15 residues. CDR1 and CDR2 (germline): SGHRS, YFSETQ. The ends were cut back, 4 bases at V and 5 bases at J, with 15 bases in the middle. As DNA, the CDR3 is TGCGCCAGCAGCGAAAAGATTGGGGAAACCGGGGAGCTGTTTTTT. Encoded protein: CASSEKIGETGELFF.

A few counts support this clonotype. V is TRBV27 and J is TRBJ2-1; 10 bases fit TRBD2. V dropped 2 bases and J dropped 6; count of bases not matched to a gene: 7. The CDR3 runs to 16 residues. From germline, CDR1 is MNHEY and CDR2 SMNVEV (reference sequence). The CDR3: CASSLTWTSGPNEQFF. CDR3 nucleotides: TGTGCCAGCAGTTTAACCTGGACTAGCGGACCCAATGAGCAGTTCTTC.

The chain carries TRBV5-6 and TRBJ2-2; D unclear. The CDR3 sequence is 13 residues long. V was pared by 8 bases and J by 4 bases, with 12 bases between. Germline CDR1 SGHDT, CDR2 YYEEEE. CDR3 sequence: CARGLGITGELFF. The CDR3 coding sequence is TGTGCCAGGGGCCTTGGGATCACCGGGGAGCTGTTTTTT.

The chain employs TRBV4-2 and TRBJ1-5, with 10 bases identical to TRBD1. This CDR3 region has 16 residues. J gave up 1 base and V 0 bases, and 0 bases lay outside the gene matches. The germline gives CDR1 LGHNA, CDR2 YNFKEQ. Here the CDR3 DNA reads TGTGCCAGCAGCCAAGAGGGACAGGGGAGCAATCAGCCCCAGCATTTT. This sequence encodes CASSQEGQGSNQPQHF.

This clonotype appeared a few times. This chain links TRBV5-1 with TRBJ2-7, with a tentative D call TRBD2 (5 bases). The CDR3 extends over 15 amino acids. V gave up 0 bases and J gave up 4 bases, with 14 bases separating them. The germline V gene has CDR1 SGHRS and CDR2 YFSETQ. The CDR3 region is CASSLDVSDFYEQYF. The CDR3 DNA reads TGCGCCAGCAGCTTGGATGTTTCGGACTTTTACGAGCAGTACTTC.

The chain uses TRBV4-3 and TRBJ1-1; D is uncertain. The ends were cut back, 1 base at V and 0 bases at J, with 9 bases in the middle. The CDR3 has 15 amino acids. Germline V lookup: CDR1 LGHNA, CDR2 YSLEER. CDR3 amino acids: CASSQGVGMNTEAFF. The CDR3 DNA follows: TGCGCCAGCAGCCAAGGAGTTGGAATGAACACTGAAGCTTTCTTT.

This clonotype appeared many times. The gene calls are TRBV7-8 and TRBJ2-1, with D possibly matching TRBD2 (6 bases). The CDR3 loop spans 15 amino acids. Germline-derived CDR1 and CDR2 are SGHVS and FQNEAQ. Trimming removed 1 base from V and 3 bases from J, with 10 bases in between. The CDR3 DNA follows: TGTGCCAGCAGCTTAGGCGGGGCCCTCTACAATGAGCAGTTCTTC. It is translated as CASSLGGALYNEQFF.

This clonotype came up a few times. V and J are TRBV30 and TRBJ1-2; the match to TRBD1 covers 8 bases. In germline, CDR1 is GTSNPN, CDR2 SVGIG (reference sequence). The ends lost 2 bases at V and 4 bases at J; junction bases unmatched: 6. This CDR3 comprises 14 residues. CDR3 coding DNA: TGTGCCTGGAGTTTCGGACAGGGTACCTATGGCTACACCTTC. This encodes CAWSFGQGTYGYTF.

This clonotype was counted ten times or more. The CDR3 nucleotides read TGCAGTGCTAGCCTCAGGGACGAGCAGTACTTC. This encodes CSASLRDEQYF. The gene calls are TRBV20-1 and TRBJ2-7; tentative D call: TRBD1 (5 bases). The germline V gene encodes CDR1 DFQATT and CDR2 SNEGSKA (reference sequence). The CDR3 is 11 amino acids. Between the trimmed V and J ends, which lost 3 bases and 5 bases, there was a span of 8 bases.

The rearrangement joins TRBV18 to TRBJ1-4; D gene ambiguous. Per the germline V gene, CDR1 is KGHSH and CDR2 is LQKENI. V was shortened by 3 bases and J by 7 bases, with 12 bases between the two germline ends. The CDR3 contains 14 residues. CDR3 DNA: TGTGCCAGCTCACCTAGGGCGTCCGGTGAAAAACTGTTTTTT. This translates into CASSPRASGEKLFF.

The chain recombines TRBV12-3 or TRBV12-4 with TRBJ2-7; D ambiguous. The CDR3 totals 14 residues. Trimming took 5 bases from V and 3 from J, leaving 14 bases between them. CDR3 protein: CASSVDPRDYEQYF. CDR3 sequence (DNA): TGTGCCAGCAGTGTAGATCCAAGGGACTACGAGCAGTACTTC.

The chain uses TRBV5-4 and TRBJ2-3, with D possibly being TRBD2 (5 bases). This CDR3 region has 16 residues. The V end was cut by 0 bases, the J end by 1 base, with 12 bases between. Germline V gives CDR1 SGHNT, CDR2 YYREEE (reference sequence). This chain's CDR3 is CASSLESGQGTDTQYF. CDR3 sequence (DNA): TGTGCCAGCAGCTTGGAGAGCGGTCAGGGCACAGATACGCAGTATTTT. The entire variable domain, with the rest obtained from reference TRBV5-4 and TRBJ2-3, is as follows: ETGVTQSPTHLIKTRGQQVTLRCSSQSGHNTVSWYQQALGQGPQFIFQYYREEENGRGNFPPRFSGLQFPNYSSELNVNALELDDSALYLCASSLESGQGTDTQYFGPGTRLTVL.

The chain uses TRBV2 and TRBJ2-7; weak D call: TRBD2 (5 bases). This CDR3 is 11 amino acids long. V was trimmed by 11 bases and J by 3 bases, leaving 11 bases between them. Germline lookup yields CDR1 SNHLY and CDR2 FYNNEI. The CDR3 sequence is CAAGPDYEQYF. The CDR3 nucleotides read TGTGCCGCGGGTCCAGACTACGAGCAGTACTTC.

This clonotype was counted between two and nine times. V gene TRBV10-3 combines with J gene TRBJ1-1, with 7 positions matching TRBD1. This CDR3 region has 14 residues. Germline V gene data show CDR1 as ENHRY and CDR2 as SYGVKD. The J segment lost 4 bases and the V segment lost 2 bases, leaving 4 bases of the junction unmatched. CDR3 protein: CAISEQWDSTEAFF. DNA for the CDR3: TGTGCCATCAGTGAGCAATGGGACAGCACTGAAGCTTTCTTT.